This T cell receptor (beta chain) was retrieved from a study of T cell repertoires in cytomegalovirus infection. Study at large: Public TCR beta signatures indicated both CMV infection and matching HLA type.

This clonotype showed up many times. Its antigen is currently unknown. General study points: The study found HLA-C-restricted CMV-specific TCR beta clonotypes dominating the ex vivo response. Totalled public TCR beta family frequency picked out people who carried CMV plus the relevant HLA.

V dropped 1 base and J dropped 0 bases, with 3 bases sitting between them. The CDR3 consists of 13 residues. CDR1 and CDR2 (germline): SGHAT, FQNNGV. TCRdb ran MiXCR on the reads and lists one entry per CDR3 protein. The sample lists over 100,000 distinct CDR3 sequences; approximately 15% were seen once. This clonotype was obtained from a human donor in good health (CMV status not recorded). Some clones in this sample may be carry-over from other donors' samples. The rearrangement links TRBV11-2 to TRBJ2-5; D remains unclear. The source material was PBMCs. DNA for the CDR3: TGTGCCAGCAGCTTAGGACACCAAGAGACCCAGTACTTC. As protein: CASSLGHQETQYF.